The entry below gives a single T cell receptor (beta chain) sequence along with its context. What it recognizes is unknown. The study profiled TCR beta VDJ and CDR3 using genomic DNA as template. MiXCR, run by TCRdb on the reads, gives a single entry per CDR3 protein. The sample holds approximately 65,000 distinct CDR3 sequences, 45% to 70% seen once. This CDR3 spans 17 amino acids. Germline V gene lookup returns CDR1 WNHNN and CDR2 SYGVQD (reference sequence). The data stem from a study of CD8+CD57+ T cells in acquired aplastic anemia. General observations from the study: A set of approximately 29 CD8+ CDR3 sequences was shared between patients and controls, and these sequences appeared highly expressed in patients.

What was sequenced was sorted CD4+, CD8+, or CD8+CD57+ T cells (not recorded which) from PBMCs. This chain connects TRBV10-1 to TRBJ2-1, with 8 positions matching TRBD2. This TCR was recovered from a human donor in good health, serving as a control. For the CDR3, the DNA is TGCGCATTCCCACCGCCGGGACTAGTTTTATTCGGCAATGAGCAGTTCTTC. It encodes CAFPPPGLVLFGNEQFF.